These 8 T cell receptor beta chains were all obtained from the same sample, sequenced in a study of T cell changes during pregnancy in multiple sclerosis. Repertoires were generated with immunoSEQ multiplex PCR, while TCRdb's copy carries only in-frame clones and drops some. The sample holds 35,000 to 45,000 clones, approximately 90% seen once. The sample consisted of CD4+ T cells from peripheral blood mononuclear cells, taken in the first trimester of pregnancy. The receptors were sampled from a female donor in good health, enrolled as a control in a pregnancy study.

This chain links TRBV19 with TRBJ2-4; 7 bases line up with TRBD2. Trimming took 1 base from V and 4 from J; bases not matched to a gene: 7. This CDR3 has 16 amino acids. The germline CDR1 and CDR2 sequences are LNHDA and SQIVND (reference sequence). The CDR3 loop reads CASSIALGGRKNIQYF. CDR3 bases: TGTGCCAGTAGTATAGCCCTGGGGGGGAGAAAAAACATTCAGTACTTC.

The chain uses TRBV5-4 and TRBJ1-2; D unclear. V dropped 0 bases and J dropped 3 bases, with 9 bases sitting between them. This CDR3 spans 14 amino acids. Germline lookup yields CDR1 SGHNT and CDR2 YYREEE (reference sequence). In DNA, the CDR3 is TGTGCCAGCAGCTTGGGGGCGCGGGACTATGGCTACACCTTC. Its translation is CASSLGARDYGYTF.

The chain couples TRBV28 to TRBJ2-7; D is possibly TRBD1 (5 bases). Trimming left V 6 bases short and J 1 base short, with 10 bases between. This CDR3 has 13 residues. Germline loops: CDR1 MDHEN, CDR2 SYDVKM. The CDR3 spells CASSVGQSYEQYF. In nucleotides, the CDR3 is TGTGCCAGCAGCGTGGGGCAGTCCTACGAGCAGTACTTC.

In its sample, this clone was seen once. The chain uses TRBV5-8 and TRBJ1-1, with 8 nucleotides matching TRBD1. Germline trimming cut 6 bases from V and 5 bases from J; bases unmatched to any gene: 9. The CDR3 runs 14 residues. CDR1 and CDR2 from the germline V gene are SGHTS and YDEGEE. As DNA, the CDR3 is TGTGCCAGCAACCCTGACAGGGGATATACTGAAGCTTTCTTT. This codes for CASNPDRGYTEAFF.

V usage is TRBV28 and J usage is TRBJ1-5, with 9 bases fitting TRBD1. V shed 5 bases and J 7 bases; nucleotides not matched to a gene: 9. Germline CDR1 is MDHEN and CDR2 is SYDVKM. The CDR3 has 15 residues. The CDR3 region has the DNA TGTGCCAGCAGTGGCCGGGACAGGGCTGGACAGCCCCAGCATTTT. Amino acids: CASSGRDRAGQPQHF.

The gene calls are TRBV7-9 and TRBJ2-5, with 11 bases identical to TRBD2. The V segment lost 6 bases and the J segment 4 bases; nucleotides outside the gene matches: 7. The CDR3 consists of 15 residues. The germline V gene has CDR1 SEHNR and CDR2 FQNEAQ (reference sequence). CDR3 DNA sequence: TGTGCCAGCAGTCGAGTTACTAGCGGGGGAGAGACCCAGTACTTC. Amino acids: CASSRVTSGGETQYF.

The chain joins TRBV18 to TRBJ1-2, with D hard to call. V lost 3 bases and J lost 1, with 12 bases in between. The CDR3 contains 15 residues. Looked up from germline, CDR1 is KGHSH and CDR2 is LQKENI. The DNA of the CDR3 is TGTGCCAGCTCACCGCGGACGGACTATAACTATGGCTACACCTTC. Protein: CASSPRTDYNYGYTF.

The gene calls are TRBV20-1 and TRBJ2-1, with D hard to call. Trimming left V 3 bases short and J 12 bases short, with 12 bases between. The CDR3 runs 11 residues. CDR1 and CDR2 from the germline V gene are DFQATT and SNEGSKA (reference sequence). The CDR3 loop reads CSASLDRGQFF. DNA of the CDR3: TGCAGTGCTAGTCTCGATCGAGGGCAGTTCTTC.